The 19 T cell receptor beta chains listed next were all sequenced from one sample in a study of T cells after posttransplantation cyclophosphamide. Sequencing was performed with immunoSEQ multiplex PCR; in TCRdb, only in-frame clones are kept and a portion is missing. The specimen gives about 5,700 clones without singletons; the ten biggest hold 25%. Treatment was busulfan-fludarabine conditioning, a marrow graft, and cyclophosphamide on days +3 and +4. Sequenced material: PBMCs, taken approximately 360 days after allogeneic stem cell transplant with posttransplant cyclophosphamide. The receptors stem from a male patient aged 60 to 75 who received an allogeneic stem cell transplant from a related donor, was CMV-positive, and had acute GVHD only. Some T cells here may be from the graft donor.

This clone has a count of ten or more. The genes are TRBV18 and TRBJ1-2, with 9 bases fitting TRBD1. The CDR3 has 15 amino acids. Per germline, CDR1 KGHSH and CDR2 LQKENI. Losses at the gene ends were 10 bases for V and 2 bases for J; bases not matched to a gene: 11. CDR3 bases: TGTGCCACCGCCAGCCCCGGGACAGGGAACTATGGCTACACCTTC. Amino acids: CATASPGTGNYGYTF.

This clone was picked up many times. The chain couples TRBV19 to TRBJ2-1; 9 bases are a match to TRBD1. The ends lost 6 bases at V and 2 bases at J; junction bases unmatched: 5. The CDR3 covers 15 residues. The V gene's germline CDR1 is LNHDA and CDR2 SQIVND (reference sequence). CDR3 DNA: TGTGCCAGTAGCATGGGACAGGGCCCCTACAATGAGCAGTTCTTC. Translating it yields CASSMGQGPYNEQFF.

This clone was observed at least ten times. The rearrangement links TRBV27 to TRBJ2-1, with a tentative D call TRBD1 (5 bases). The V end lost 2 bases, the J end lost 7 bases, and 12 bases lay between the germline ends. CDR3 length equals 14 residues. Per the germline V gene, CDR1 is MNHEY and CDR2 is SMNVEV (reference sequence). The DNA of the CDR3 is TGTGCCAGCAGTTTACCAAACAGGCCTAATGAGCAGTTCTTC. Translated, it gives CASSLPNRPNEQFF.

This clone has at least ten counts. This CDR3 reads CASSSTGYYGNQPQHF. The CDR3 nucleotides read TGTGCCAGCAGCTCAACAGGGTATTATGGCAATCAGCCCCAGCATTTT. The V call is TRBV7-2, the J call TRBJ1-5; tentatively, D is TRBD1 (6 bases). V was shortened by 4 bases and J by 2 bases, with 15 bases between the two germline ends. CDR1 SGHTA and CDR2 FQGNSA come from the germline V gene. The CDR3 covers 16 residues.

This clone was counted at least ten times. The DNA of the CDR3 is TGTGCCAGCGGAGCAGACTATGGCTACACCTTC. It yields the protein CASGADYGYTF. V and J are TRBV5-5 and TRBJ1-2; no definite D call. The V gene lost 7 bases and the J gene lost 3 bases, with 7 bases spanning the gap. The CDR3 runs 11 residues. Germline lookup yields CDR1 SGHKS and CDR2 YYEKEE (reference sequence).

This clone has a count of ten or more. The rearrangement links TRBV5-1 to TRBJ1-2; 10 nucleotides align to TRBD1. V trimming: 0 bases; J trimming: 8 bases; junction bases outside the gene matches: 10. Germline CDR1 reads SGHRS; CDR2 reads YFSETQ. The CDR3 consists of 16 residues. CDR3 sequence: CASSLVATGQGRGYTF. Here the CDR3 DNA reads TGCGCCAGCAGCTTGGTAGCGACGGGACAGGGGAGAGGCTACACCTTC.

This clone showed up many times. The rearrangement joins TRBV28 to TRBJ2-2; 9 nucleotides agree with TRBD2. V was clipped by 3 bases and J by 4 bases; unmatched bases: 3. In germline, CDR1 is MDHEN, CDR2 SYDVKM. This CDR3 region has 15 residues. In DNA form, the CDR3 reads TGTGCCAGCAGTTTGGAAGCGGGAGGCACCGGGGAGCTGTTTTTT. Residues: CASSLEAGGTGELFF.

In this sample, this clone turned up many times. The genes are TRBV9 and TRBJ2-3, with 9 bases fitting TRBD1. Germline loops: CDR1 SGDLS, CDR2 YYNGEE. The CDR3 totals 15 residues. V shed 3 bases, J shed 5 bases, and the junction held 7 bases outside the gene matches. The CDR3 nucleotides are TGTGCCAGCAGCGCCTCACAGGGGGCAGGAGATACGCAGTATTTT. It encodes CASSASQGAGDTQYF.

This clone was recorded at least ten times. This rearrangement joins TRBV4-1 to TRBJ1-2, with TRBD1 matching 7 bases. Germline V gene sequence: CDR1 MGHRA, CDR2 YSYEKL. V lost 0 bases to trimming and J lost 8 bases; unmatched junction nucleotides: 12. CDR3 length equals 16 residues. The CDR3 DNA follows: TGCGCCAGCAGCCAAGATCGAAAAGGGGGCACCTCCGGCTACACCTTC. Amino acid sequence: CASSQDRKGGTSGYTF.

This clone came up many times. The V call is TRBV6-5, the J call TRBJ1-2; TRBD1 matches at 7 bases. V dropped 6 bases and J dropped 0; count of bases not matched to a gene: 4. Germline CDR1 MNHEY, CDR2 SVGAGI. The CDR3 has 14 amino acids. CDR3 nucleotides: TGTGCCAGCAGACGGGACAGAGCTAACTATGGCTACACCTTC. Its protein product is CASRRDRANYGYTF.

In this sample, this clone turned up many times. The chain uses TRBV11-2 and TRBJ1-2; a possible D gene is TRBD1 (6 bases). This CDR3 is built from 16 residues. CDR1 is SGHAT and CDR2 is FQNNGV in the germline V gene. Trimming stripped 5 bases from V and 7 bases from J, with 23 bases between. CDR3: CASSATRPGEGGGYTF. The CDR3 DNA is TGTGCCAGCAGCGCGACGCGACCAGGGGAGGGTGGTGGCTACACCTTC.

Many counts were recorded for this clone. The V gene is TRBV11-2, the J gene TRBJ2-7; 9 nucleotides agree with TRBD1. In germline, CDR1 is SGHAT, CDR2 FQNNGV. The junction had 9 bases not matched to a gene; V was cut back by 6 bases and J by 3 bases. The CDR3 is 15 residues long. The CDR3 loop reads CASRIPGQGLYEQYF. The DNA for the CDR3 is TGTGCCAGCAGAATACCGGGACAGGGTCTCTACGAGCAGTACTTC.

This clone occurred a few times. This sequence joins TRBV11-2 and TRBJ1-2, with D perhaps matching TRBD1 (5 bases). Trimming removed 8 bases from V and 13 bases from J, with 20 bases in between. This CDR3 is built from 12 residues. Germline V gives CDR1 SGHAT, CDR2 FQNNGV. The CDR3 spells CASGLKGSGFTF. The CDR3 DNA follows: TGTGCCAGCGGATTGAAGGGGTCCGGATTCACCTTC.

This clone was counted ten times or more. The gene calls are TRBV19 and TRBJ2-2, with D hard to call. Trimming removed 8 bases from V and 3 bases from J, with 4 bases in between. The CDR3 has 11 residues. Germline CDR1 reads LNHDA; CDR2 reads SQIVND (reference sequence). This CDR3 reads CASRDTGELFF. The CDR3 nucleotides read TGTGCCAGTCGGGACACCGGGGAGCTGTTTTTT. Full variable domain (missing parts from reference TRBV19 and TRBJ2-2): DGGITQSPKYLFRKEGQNVTLSCEQNLNHDAMYWYRQDPGQGLRLIYYSQIVNDFQKGDIAEGYSVSREKKESFPLTVTSAQKNPTAFYLCASRDTGELFFGEGSRLTVL.

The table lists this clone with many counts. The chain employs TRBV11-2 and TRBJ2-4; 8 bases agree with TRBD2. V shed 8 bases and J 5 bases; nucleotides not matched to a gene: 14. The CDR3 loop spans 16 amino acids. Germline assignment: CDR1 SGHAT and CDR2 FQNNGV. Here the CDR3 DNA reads TGTGCCAGCTCGGGAGGGCTAGAGAATGTTCAAAACATTCAGTACTTC. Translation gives CASSGGLENVQNIQYF.

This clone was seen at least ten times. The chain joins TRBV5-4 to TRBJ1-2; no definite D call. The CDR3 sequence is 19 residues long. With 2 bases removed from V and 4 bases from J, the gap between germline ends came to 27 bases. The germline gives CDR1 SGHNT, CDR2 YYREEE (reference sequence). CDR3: CASSFGTNIVVGGFYGYTF. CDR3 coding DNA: TGTGCCAGCAGCTTCGGTACTAACATCGTAGTTGGTGGTTTCTATGGCTACACCTTC.

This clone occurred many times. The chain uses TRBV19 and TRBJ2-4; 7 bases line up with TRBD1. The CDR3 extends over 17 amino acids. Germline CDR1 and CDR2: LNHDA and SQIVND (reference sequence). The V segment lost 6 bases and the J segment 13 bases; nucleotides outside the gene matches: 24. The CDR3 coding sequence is TGTGCCAGTAGCTTACAGGGACAGAAAATATCCCGACTTTCACAGTACTTC. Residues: CASSLQGQKISRLSQYF.

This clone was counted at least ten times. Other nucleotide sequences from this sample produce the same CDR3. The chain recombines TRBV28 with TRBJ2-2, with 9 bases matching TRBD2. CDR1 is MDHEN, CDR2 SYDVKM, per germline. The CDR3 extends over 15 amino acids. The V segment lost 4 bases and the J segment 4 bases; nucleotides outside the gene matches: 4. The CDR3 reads CASSSGLAGTGELFF. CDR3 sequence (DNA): TGTGCCAGCAGTTCGGGACTAGCAGGCACCGGGGAGCTGTTTTTT.

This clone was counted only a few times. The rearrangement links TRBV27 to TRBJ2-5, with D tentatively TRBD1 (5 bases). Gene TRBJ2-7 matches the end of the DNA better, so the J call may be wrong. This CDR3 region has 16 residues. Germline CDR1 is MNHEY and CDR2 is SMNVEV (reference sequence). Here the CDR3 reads CASSPRWRQGSYEQYF. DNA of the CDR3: TGTGCCAGCAGCCCACGCTGGCGGCAGGGCTCCTACGAGCAGTACTTC.